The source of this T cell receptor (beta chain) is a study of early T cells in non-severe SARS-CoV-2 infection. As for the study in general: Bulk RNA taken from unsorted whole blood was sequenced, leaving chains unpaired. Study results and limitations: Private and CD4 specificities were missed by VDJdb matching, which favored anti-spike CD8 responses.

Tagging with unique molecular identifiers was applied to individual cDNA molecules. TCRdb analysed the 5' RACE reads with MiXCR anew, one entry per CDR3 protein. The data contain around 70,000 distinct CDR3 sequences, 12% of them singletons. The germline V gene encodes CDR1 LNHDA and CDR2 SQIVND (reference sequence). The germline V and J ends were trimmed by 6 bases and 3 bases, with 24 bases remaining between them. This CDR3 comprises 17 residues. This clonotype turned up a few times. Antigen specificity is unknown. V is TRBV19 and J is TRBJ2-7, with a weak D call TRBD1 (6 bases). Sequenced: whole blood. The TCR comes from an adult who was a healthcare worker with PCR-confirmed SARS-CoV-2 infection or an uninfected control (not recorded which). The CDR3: CASRLKDRIQYYYEQYF. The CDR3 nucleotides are TGTGCCAGTAGGCTGAAAGACAGGATTCAGTACTACTACGAGCAGTACTTC.